This T cell receptor (beta chain) was profiled in a study of beta chain features in type 1 diabetes. Since all of the isolated RNA was reverse transcribed, expressed TCRB transcripts were what got sequenced. TCRdb keeps only in-frame clones here, not all; method: immunoSEQ multiplex PCR. The repertoire holds some 44,000 clones, with roughly half as singletons. Note on this clone: Its antigen is currently unknown.

Germline V lookup: CDR1 LNHDA, CDR2 SQIVND (reference sequence). Trimming removed 6 bases from V and 8 bases from J, with 14 bases in between. The CDR3 is 13 residues long. Notes on the study in general: Equally in patients and controls, PCR might preferentially amplify shorter templates. Individuals with type 1 diabetes displayed fewer insertions and more deletions at VDJ junctions. In every one of the four CD4+ subsets, TCRB CDR3s were moderately but significantly shorter in Type 1 diabetes patients. The question left open here concerned HLA type influencing TCRB rearrangement.

This TCR derives from a woman younger than 35 in good health. The sequencing sample was made of Tregs from blood. The chain uses TRBV19 and TRBJ2-4; perhaps TRBD2 as D (6 bases). CDR3 nucleotide sequence: TGTGCCAGTAGGAAGGCGGGGTTTGACATTCAGTACTTC. Its translation: CASRKAGFDIQYF.